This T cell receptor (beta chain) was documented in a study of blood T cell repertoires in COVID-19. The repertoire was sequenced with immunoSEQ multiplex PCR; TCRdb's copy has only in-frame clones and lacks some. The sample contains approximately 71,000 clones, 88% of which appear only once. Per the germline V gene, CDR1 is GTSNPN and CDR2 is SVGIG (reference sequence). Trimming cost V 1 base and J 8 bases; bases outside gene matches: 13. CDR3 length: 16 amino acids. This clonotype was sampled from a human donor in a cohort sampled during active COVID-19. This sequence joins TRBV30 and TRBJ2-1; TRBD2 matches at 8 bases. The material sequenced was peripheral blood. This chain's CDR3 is CAWSAPPSGRGDEQFF. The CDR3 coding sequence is TGTGCCTGGAGTGCCCCCCCCAGCGGGAGAGGCGATGAGCAGTTCTTC.